This is a list of T cell receptor beta chains from one sample in a study of blood T cells in healthy people across ages. TCRdb re-called the 5' RACE reads with MiXCR, one entry per CDR3 protein. The data contain some 850,000 distinct CDR3 sequences, around a quarter of them singletons. This same sample was also taken into another study, of T cells of mothers and their children.

The sequenced material came from blood. The receptors were sampled from a boy between 10 and 17 years old in good health. Both conserved end residues are part of each CDR3. The order of the fields is CDR3 length, V gene, J gene, D gene, clone size, CDR3 DNA, CDR3 protein. D genes are given only for firm matches. The size of a clone is reported for some rows only, either as once, few or many, or as a class for expanded clones.

CDR3 length: 16
V gene: TRBV7-6
J gene: TRBJ2-3
D gene: -
clone size: few
CDR3 DNA: TGTGCCAGCAGCTTAGTAGGGGTGGAGGGCACAGATACGCAGTATTTT
CDR3 protein: CASSLVGVEGTDTQYF

CDR3 length: 13
V gene: TRBV15
J gene: TRBJ2-7
D gene: -
clone size: -
CDR3 DNA: TGTGCCACCAGCAGGCCAGGATCCTACGAGCAGTACTTC
CDR3 protein: CATSRPGSYEQYF

CDR3 length: 15
V gene: TRBV29-1
J gene: TRBJ1-2
D gene: -
clone size: -
CDR3 DNA: TGCAGCGTGCGCCCAGTCGGGCGCCTTAACTATGGCTACACCTTC
CDR3 protein: CSVRPVGRLNYGYTF

CDR3 length: 18
V gene: TRBV11-2
J gene: TRBJ2-4
D gene: TRBD1
clone size: -
CDR3 DNA: TGTGCCAGCAGCCCGAGACCCCAGGGGGCTTTAGCCAAAAACATTCAGTACTTC
CDR3 protein: CASSPRPQGALAKNIQYF

CDR3 length: 14
V gene: TRBV20-1
J gene: TRBJ2-7
D gene: -
clone size: -
CDR3 DNA: TGCAGTGCTAGGAGGGACCGAATCCCGTTCGAGCAGTACTTC
CDR3 protein: CSARRDRIPFEQYF

CDR3 length: 16
V gene: TRBV28
J gene: TRBJ2-4
D gene: -
clone size: -
CDR3 DNA: TGTGCCAGCAGTTATATGTCCCAACTAGCCAAAAACATTCAGTACTTC
CDR3 protein: CASSYMSQLAKNIQYF

CDR3 length: 13
V gene: TRBV7-3
J gene: TRBJ1-1
D gene: -
clone size: many
CDR3 DNA: TGTGCCAGCAGCTTAGCCCGGGGGACTGAAGCTTTCTTT
CDR3 protein: CASSLARGTEAFF

CDR3 length: 14
V gene: TRBV20-1
J gene: TRBJ2-1
D gene: TRBD2
clone size: few
CDR3 DNA: TGCAGTGCTAGCCCGGGACTAGCGGGGAATGAGCAGTTCTTC
CDR3 protein: CSASPGLAGNEQFF

CDR3 length: 15
V gene: TRBV6-1
J gene: TRBJ2-4
D gene: TRBD2
clone size: few
CDR3 DNA: TGTGCCAGCAGGGAAGGCGGGGGAGCCAAAAACATTCAGTACTTC
CDR3 protein: CASREGGGAKNIQYF

CDR3 length: 13
V gene: TRBV7-3
J gene: TRBJ1-2
D gene: -
clone size: -
CDR3 DNA: TGTGCCAGCAGCTTCGGCGGGAATGCTGGCTACACCTTC
CDR3 protein: CASSFGGNAGYTF

CDR3 length: 11
V gene: TRBV12-3/TRBV12-4
J gene: TRBJ2-5
D gene: -
clone size: few
CDR3 DNA: TGTGCCAGCAGTCAAAAAGGGACCCAGTACTTC
CDR3 protein: CASSQKGTQYF

CDR3 length: 15
V gene: TRBV6-6
J gene: TRBJ2-7
D gene: TRBD1
clone size: few
CDR3 DNA: TGTGCCAGCGGGGGCCAGGGACAGGGACTGCACGAGCAGTACTTC
CDR3 protein: CASGGQGQGLHEQYF